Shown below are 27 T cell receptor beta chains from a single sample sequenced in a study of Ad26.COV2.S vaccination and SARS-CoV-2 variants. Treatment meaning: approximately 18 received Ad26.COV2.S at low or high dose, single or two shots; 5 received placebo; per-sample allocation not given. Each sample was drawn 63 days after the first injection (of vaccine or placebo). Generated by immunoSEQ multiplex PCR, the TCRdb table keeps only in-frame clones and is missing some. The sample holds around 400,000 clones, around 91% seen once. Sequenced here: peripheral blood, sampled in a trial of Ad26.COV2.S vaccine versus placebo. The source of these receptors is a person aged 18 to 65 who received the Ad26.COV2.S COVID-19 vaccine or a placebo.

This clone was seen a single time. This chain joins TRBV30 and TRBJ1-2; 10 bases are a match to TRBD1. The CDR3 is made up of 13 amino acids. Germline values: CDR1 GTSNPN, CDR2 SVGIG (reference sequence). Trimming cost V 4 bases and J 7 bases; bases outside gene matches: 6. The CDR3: CAWTPGQGFGYTF. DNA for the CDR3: TGTGCCTGGACCCCGGGACAGGGGTTTGGCTACACCTTC.

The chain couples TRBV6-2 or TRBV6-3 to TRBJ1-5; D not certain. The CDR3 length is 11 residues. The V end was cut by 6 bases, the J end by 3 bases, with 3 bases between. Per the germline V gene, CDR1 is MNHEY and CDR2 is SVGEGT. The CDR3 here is CASSPNQPQHF. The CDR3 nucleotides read TGTGCCAGCAGCCCCAATCAGCCCCAGCATTTT.

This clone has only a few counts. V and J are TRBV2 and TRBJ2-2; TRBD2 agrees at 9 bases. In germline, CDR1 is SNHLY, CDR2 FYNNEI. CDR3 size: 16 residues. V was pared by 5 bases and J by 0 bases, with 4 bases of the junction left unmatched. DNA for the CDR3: TGTGCCAGCAGTCCGACTAGCGGATCGAACACCGGGGAGCTGTTTTTT. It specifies CASSPTSGSNTGELFF.

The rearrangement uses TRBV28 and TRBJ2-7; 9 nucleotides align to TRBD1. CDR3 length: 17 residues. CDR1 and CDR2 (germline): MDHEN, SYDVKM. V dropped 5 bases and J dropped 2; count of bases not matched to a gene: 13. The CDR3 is CASSLPGTGQSAYEQYF. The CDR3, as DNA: TGTGCCAGCAGTCTCCCGGGGACAGGGCAAAGCGCCTACGAGCAGTACTTC.

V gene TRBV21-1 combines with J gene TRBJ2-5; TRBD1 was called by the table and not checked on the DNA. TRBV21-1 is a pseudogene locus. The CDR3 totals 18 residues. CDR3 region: CASSKDPPGTGIQETQYF. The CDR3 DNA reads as TGTGCCAGCAGCAAAGACCCCCCCGGGACAGGCATCCAAGAGACCCAGTACTTC.

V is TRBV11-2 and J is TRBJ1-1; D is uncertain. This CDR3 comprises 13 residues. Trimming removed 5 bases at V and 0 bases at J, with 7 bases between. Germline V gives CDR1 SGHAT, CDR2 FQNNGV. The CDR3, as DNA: TGTGCCAGCAGCGCTCAGATGAACACTGAAGCTTTCTTT. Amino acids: CASSAQMNTEAFF.

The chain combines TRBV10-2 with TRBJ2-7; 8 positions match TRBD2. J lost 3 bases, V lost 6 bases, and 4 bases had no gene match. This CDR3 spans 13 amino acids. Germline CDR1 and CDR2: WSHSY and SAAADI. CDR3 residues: CASRGLARYEQYF. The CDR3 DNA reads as TGCGCCAGCAGAGGACTAGCCCGCTACGAGCAGTACTTC.

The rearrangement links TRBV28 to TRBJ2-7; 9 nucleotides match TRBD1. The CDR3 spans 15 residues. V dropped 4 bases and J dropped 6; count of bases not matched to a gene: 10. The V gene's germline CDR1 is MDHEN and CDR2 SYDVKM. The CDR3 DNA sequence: TGTGCCAGCAGTTCATTACAGGGGGCTGTGGCCGAGCAGTACTTC. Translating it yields CASSSLQGAVAEQYF.

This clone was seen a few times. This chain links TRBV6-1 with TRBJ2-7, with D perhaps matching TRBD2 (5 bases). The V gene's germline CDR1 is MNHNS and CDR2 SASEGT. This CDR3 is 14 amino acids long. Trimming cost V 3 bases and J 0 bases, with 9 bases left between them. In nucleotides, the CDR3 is TGTGCCAGCAGTGAGAGGGCGCCCTCCTACGAGCAGTACTTC. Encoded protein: CASSERAPSYEQYF.

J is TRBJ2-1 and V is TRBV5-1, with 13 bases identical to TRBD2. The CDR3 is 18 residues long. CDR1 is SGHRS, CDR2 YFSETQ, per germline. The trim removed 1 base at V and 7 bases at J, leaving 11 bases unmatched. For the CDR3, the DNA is TGCGCCAGCAGCTTGAGAGGGACTAGCGGGATTTTAAGAAATGAGCAGTTCTTC. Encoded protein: CASSLRGTSGILRNEQFF.

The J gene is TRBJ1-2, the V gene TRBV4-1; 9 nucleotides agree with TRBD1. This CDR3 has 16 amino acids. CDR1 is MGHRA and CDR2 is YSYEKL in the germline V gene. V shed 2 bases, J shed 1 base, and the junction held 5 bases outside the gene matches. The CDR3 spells CASSQLLGQGNYGYTF. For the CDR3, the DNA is TGCGCCAGCAGCCAACTTTTGGGACAGGGTAACTATGGCTACACCTTC.

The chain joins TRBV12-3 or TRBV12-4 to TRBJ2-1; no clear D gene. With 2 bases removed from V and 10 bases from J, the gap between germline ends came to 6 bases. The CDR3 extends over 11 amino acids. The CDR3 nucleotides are TGTGCCAGCAGTTTAACCCCCGAGCAGTTCTTC. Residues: CASSLTPEQFF.

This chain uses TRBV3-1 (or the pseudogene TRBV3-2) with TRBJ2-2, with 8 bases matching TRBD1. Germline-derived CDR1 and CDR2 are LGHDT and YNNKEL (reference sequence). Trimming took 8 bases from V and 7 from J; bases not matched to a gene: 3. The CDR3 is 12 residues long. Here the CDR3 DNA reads TGTGCCAGCCAGGGGGCTGGCGGGGAGCTGTTTTTT. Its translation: CASQGAGGELFF.

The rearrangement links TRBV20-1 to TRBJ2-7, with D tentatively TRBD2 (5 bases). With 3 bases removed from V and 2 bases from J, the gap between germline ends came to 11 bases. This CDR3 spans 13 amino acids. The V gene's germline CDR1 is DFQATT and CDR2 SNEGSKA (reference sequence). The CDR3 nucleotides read TGCAGTGCTAGTCCCCCAGCGGCCTACGAGCAGTACTTC. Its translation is CSASPPAAYEQYF.

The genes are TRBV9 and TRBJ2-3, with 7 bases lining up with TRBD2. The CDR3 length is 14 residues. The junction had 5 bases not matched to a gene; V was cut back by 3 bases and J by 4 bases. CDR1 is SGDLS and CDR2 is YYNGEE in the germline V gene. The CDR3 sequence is CASSATSVSDTQYF. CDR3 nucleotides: TGTGCCAGCAGCGCTACTAGCGTTTCAGATACGCAGTATTTT.

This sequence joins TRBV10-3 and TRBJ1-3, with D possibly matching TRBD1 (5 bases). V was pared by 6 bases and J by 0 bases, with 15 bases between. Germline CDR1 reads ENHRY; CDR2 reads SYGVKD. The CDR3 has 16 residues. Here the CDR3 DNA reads TGTGCCATCAGCGCCCGACAGAGCTCCTCTGGAAACACCATATATTTT. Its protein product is CAISARQSSSGNTIYF.

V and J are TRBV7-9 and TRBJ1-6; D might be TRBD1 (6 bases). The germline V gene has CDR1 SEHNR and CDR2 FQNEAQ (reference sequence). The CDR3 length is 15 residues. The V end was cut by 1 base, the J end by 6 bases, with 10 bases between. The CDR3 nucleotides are TGTGCCAGCAGCTTAGAGACAGGACGTAATTCACCCCTCCACTTT. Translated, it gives CASSLETGRNSPLHF.

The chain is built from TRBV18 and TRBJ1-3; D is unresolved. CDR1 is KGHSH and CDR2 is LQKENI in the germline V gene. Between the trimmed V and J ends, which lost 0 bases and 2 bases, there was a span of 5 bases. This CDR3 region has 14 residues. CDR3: CASSPPSAGNTIYF. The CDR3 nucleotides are TGTGCCAGCTCACCACCGTCCGCTGGAAACACCATATATTTT.

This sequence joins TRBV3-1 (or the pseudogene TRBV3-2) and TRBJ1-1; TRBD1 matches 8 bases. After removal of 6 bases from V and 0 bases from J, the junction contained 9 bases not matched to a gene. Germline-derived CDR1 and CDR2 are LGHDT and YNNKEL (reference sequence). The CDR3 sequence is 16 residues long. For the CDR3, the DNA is TGTGCCAGCAGACTAGGACAGGGACCCATGAACACTGAAGCTTTCTTT. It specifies CASRLGQGPMNTEAFF.

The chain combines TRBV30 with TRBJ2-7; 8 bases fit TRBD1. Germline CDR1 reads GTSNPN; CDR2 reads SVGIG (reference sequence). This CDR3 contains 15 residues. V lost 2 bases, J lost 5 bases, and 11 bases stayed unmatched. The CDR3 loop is CAWSPGGQRTNEQYF. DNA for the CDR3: TGTGCCTGGAGTCCAGGGGGCCAACGAACTAACGAGCAGTACTTC.

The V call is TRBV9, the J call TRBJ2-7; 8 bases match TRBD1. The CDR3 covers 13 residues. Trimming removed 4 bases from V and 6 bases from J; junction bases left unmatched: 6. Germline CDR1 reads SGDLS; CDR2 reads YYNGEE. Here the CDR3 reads CASSPRTGTEQYF. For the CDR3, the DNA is TGTGCCAGCAGCCCCCGGACAGGGACCGAGCAGTACTTC.

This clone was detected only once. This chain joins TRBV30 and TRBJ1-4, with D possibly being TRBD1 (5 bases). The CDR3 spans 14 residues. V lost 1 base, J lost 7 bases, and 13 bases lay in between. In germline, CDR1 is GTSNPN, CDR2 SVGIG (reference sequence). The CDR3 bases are TGTGCCTGGAGTGCAGGGTGGTTGAGTGAAAAACTGTTTTTT. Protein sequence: CAWSAGWLSEKLFF.

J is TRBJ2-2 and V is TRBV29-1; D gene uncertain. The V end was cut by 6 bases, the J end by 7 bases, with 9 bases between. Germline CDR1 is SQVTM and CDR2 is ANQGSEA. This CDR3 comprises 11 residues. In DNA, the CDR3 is TGCAGCGTGATAAGAGGCGGGGAGCTGTTTTTT. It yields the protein CSVIRGGELFF.

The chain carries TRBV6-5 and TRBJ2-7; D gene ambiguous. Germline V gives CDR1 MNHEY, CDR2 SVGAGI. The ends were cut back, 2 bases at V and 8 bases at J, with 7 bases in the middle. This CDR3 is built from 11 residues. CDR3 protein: CASSYGDKQYF. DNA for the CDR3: TGTGCCAGCAGTTACGGGGATAAGCAGTACTTC.

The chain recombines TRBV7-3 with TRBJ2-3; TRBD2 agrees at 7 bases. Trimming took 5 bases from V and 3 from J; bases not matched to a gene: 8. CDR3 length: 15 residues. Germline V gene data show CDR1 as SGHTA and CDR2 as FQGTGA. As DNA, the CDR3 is TGTGCCAGCAGCCCAAGCGGCGGGAGAACAGATACGCAGTATTTT. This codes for CASSPSGGRTDTQYF.

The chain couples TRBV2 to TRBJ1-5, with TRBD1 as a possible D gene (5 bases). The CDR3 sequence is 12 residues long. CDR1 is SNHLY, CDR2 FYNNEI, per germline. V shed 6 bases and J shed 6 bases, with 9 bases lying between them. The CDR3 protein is CASRSGTQPQHF. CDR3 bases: TGTGCCAGCAGATCGGGGACTCAGCCCCAGCATTTT.

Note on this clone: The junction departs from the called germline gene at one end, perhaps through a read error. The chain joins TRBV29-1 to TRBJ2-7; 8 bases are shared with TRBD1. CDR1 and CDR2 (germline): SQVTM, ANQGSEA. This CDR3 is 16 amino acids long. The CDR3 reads CSVSGGRDLSSYEQCF. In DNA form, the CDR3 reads TGCAGCGTCTCAGGGGGCCGGGACTTAAGCTCCTACGAGCAGTGCTTC.